A selection of T cell receptor beta chains follows, all from one sample in a study of T-cell reconstitution after alpha-beta-depleted transplantation in children. TCRdb called the PCR reads again in MiXCR, with one record for every CDR3 protein. The table shows hundreds of thousands of distinct CDR3 sequences, with around 7.8% occurring only once. The material sequenced was PBMCs, mostly from graft donor cells, taken 180 days after TCRalphabeta/CD19-depleted stem cell transplant. Receptor source: a male patient between 10 and 17 years old who had a stem cell transplant for acute lymphoblastic leukemia, so the T cells may come from the graft donor. Each CDR3 is given with its conserved first and last residue. Each record gives: J gene, clone size, D gene, V gene, CDR3 protein, CDR3 DNA. D genes are given only for firm matches. Not all rows give a size; the values are once, few, many and, for expanded clones, a class.

J: TRBJ1-5
size: many
D: TRBD1
V: TRBV5-1
CDR3: CASSSTGDSRQPQHF
DNA: TGCGCCAGCAGCTCGACAGGGGACTCCAGACAGCCCCAGCATTTT

J: TRBJ1-1
size: many
D: TRBD1
V: TRBV9
CDR3: CASSKAGGVEAFF
DNA: TGTGCCAGCAGCAAGGCAGGGGGCGTTGAAGCTTTCTTT

J: TRBJ2-7
size: many
D: TRBD2
V: TRBV20-1
CDR3: CSAPLERGSPFEQYF
DNA: TGCAGTGCGCCGCTTGAGCGGGGTTCCCCCTTTGAGCAGTACTTC

J: TRBJ2-3
size: many
D: .
V: TRBV12-3/TRBV12-4
CDR3: CASSPQTGKRTDTQYF
DNA: TGTGCCAGCAGTCCTCAGACAGGTAAAAGGACAGATACGCAGTATTTT

J: TRBJ2-7
size: many
D: .
V: TRBV7-2
CDR3: CASSWDTLLVHF
DNA: TGTGCCAGCAGCTGGGACACCCTTCTCGTTCACTTC

J: TRBJ2-7
size: few
D: TRBD1
V: TRBV18
CDR3: CASSRKGGNEQYF
DNA: TGTGCCAGCTCACGTAAAGGGGGCAACGAGCAGTACTTC

J: TRBJ1-1
size: .
D: TRBD1
V: TRBV7-2
CDR3: CASSAEGARTEAFF
DNA: TGTGCCAGCAGCGCCGAGGGGGCGAGGACTGAAGCTTTCTTT

J: TRBJ2-7
size: many
D: .
V: TRBV28
CDR3: CATGTRFVSYEQYF
DNA: TGTGCCACCGGGACCCGGTTCGTTTCCTACGAGCAGTACTTC

J: TRBJ2-7
size: many
D: .
V: TRBV28
CDR3: CASSLPGGGTLTYEQYF
DNA: TGTGCCAGCAGTTTACCCGGGGGAGGGACACTAACCTACGAGCAGTACTTC

J: TRBJ2-5
size: many
D: .
V: TRBV5-1
CDR3: CASSPGAPRQETQYF
DNA: TGCGCCAGCAGCCCGGGGGCTCCCCGGCAGGAGACCCAGTACTTC

J: TRBJ2-5
size: many
D: TRBD2
V: TRBV3-1
CDR3: CASSPYSGLAGGYQETQYF
DNA: TGTGCCAGCAGCCCCTATTCGGGACTAGCGGGGGGGTACCAAGAGACCCAGTACTTC

J: TRBJ1-5
size: many
D: .
V: TRBV18
CDR3: CASSSGLLNQPQHF
DNA: TGTGCCAGCTCATCGGGACTCCTCAATCAGCCCCAGCATTTT

J: TRBJ1-1
size: many
D: .
V: TRBV6-5
CDR3: CASSYTTQGTTEAFF
DNA: TGTGCCAGCAGTTACACAACCCAGGGGACCACTGAAGCTTTCTTT

J: TRBJ2-3
size: many
D: TRBD2
V: TRBV4-3
CDR3: CASSRNSLLAGVDTQYF
DNA: TGCGCCAGCAGCCGTAATTCCCTCCTAGCGGGGGTAGATACGCAGTATTTT

J: TRBJ1-5
size: few
D: TRBD1
V: TRBV23-1
CDR3: CASSQSEEGQYSNQPQHF
DNA: TGCGCCAGCAGTCAATCCGAGGAGGGACAGTATAGCAATCAGCCCCAGCATTTT

J: TRBJ2-5
size: many
D: TRBD2
V: TRBV12-3/TRBV12-4
CDR3: CASSFFRGGGQETQYF
DNA: TGTGCCAGCAGTTTTTTTCGCGGGGGGGGTCAAGAGACCCAGTACTTC

J: TRBJ2-7
size: many
D: .
V: TRBV5-1
CDR3: CASSVDSHLSYEQYF
DNA: TGCGCCAGCAGCGTGGACAGTCACCTATCCTACGAGCAGTACTTC

J: TRBJ1-3
size: many
D: .
V: TRBV7-9
CDR3: CASSLGADGNTIYF
DNA: TGTGCCAGCAGCCTGGGGGCTGATGGAAACACCATATATTTT

J: TRBJ2-2
size: many
D: .
V: TRBV27
CDR3: CASSPGISTGELFF
DNA: TGTGCCAGCAGTCCCGGGATCTCCACCGGGGAGCTGTTTTTT

J: TRBJ1-5
size: many
D: TRBD1
V: TRBV5-1
CDR3: CASSPQGSDQPQHF
DNA: TGCGCCAGCAGCCCACAGGGGTCTGACCAGCCCCAGCATTTT

J: TRBJ2-1
size: .
D: .
V: TRBV19
CDR3: CASSTGHRVMNEQFF
DNA: TGTGCCAGTAGTACGGGACACAGAGTCATGAATGAGCAGTTCTTC

J: TRBJ1-1
size: many
D: .
V: TRBV3-1
CDR3: CASSLAAGKAFF
DNA: TGTGCCAGCAGCCTGGCGGCAGGGAAAGCTTTCTTT

J: TRBJ2-5
size: .
D: .
V: TRBV12-3/TRBV12-4
CDR3: CASSFDASQETQYF
DNA: TGTGCCAGCAGTTTCGACGCAAGCCAAGAGACCCAGTACTTC

J: TRBJ2-1
size: few
D: .
V: TRBV18
CDR3: CASSPSRGLQFF
DNA: TGTGCCAGCTCACCATCCAGGGGACTGCAGTTCTTC

J: TRBJ2-4
size: many
D: TRBD1
V: TRBV9
CDR3: CASSSDRVQYF
DNA: TGTGCCAGCAGCTCCGACAGGGTACAGTACTTC

J: TRBJ1-5
size: many
D: .
V: TRBV10-3
CDR3: CAIGKGSNQPQHF
DNA: TGTGCCATCGGCAAAGGGTCCAATCAGCCCCAGCATTTT

J: TRBJ1-1
size: .
D: .
V: TRBV14
CDR3: CASSPPSTGNTEAFF
DNA: TGTGCCAGCAGCCCCCCCTCGACAGGGAACACTGAAGCTTTCTTT

J: TRBJ2-1
size: many
D: .
V: TRBV24-1
CDR3: CATSGGPYNEQFF
DNA: TGTGCCACCAGTGGGGGACCCTACAATGAGCAGTTCTTC

J: TRBJ1-1
size: many
D: .
V: TRBV29-1
CDR3: CSVDTLGEYTEAFF
DNA: TGCAGCGTTGACACGCTCGGGGAGTACACTGAAGCTTTCTTT

J: TRBJ2-5
size: few
D: .
V: TRBV10-2
CDR3: CASSESSVPQETQYF
DNA: TGCGCCAGCAGTGAGTCGAGTGTGCCCCAGGAGACCCAGTACTTC

J: TRBJ1-3
size: many
D: .
V: TRBV27
CDR3: CASSFLGQGNTIYF
DNA: TGTGCCAGCAGTTTCCTAGGACAGGGAAACACCATATATTTT

J: TRBJ2-4
size: many
D: .
V: TRBV5-5
CDR3: CASSLTRGRNIQYF
DNA: TGTGCCAGCAGCTTGACCAGAGGTAGAAACATTCAGTACTTC

J: TRBJ2-2
size: many
D: .
V: TRBV9
CDR3: CASSVGLVSTGELFF
DNA: TGTGCCAGCAGCGTAGGCCTGGTTAGCACCGGGGAGCTGTTTTTT

J: TRBJ2-3
size: many
D: .
V: TRBV29-1
CDR3: CSVETDTQYF
DNA: TGCAGCGTTGAAACAGATACGCAGTATTTT

J: TRBJ2-7
size: many
D: .
V: TRBV6-1
CDR3: CASRPGSSYEQYF
DNA: TGTGCCAGCAGGCCGGGATCTTCCTACGAGCAGTACTTC

J: TRBJ2-1
size: many
D: .
V: TRBV5-5
CDR3: CASSLAGTPAYNEQFF
DNA: TGTGCCAGCAGCTTGGCCGGGACACCCGCCTACAATGAGCAGTTCTTC

J: TRBJ2-3
size: many
D: .
V: TRBV28
CDR3: CASQGRDTQYF
DNA: TGTGCCAGTCAAGGGCGGGATACGCAGTATTTT

J: TRBJ2-7
size: many
D: .
V: TRBV13
CDR3: CASSFHAVGVLSEQYF
DNA: TGTGCCAGCAGCTTCCATGCGGTAGGAGTCCTCTCCGAGCAGTACTTC

J: TRBJ2-1
size: many
D: .
V: TRBV6-6
CDR3: CASGFGGEQFF
DNA: TGTGCCAGCGGCTTCGGGGGTGAGCAGTTCTTC

J: TRBJ2-7
size: few
D: .
V: TRBV21-1
CDR3: CASSNKGGTTSYEQYF
DNA: TGTGCCAGCAGCAATAAAGGCGGGACTACATCCTACGAGCAGTACTTC

J: TRBJ2-7
size: many
D: TRBD2
V: TRBV5-1
CDR3: CASSQAGAGGSYEQYF
DNA: TGCGCCAGCAGCCAAGCAGGAGCGGGAGGGTCCTACGAGCAGTACTTC

J: TRBJ1-1
size: many
D: .
V: TRBV6-2/TRBV6-3
CDR3: CASSDRMNTEAFF
DNA: TGTGCCAGCTCGGACAGAATGAACACTGAAGCTTTCTTT

J: TRBJ2-7
size: .
D: TRBD1
V: TRBV18
CDR3: CASSNSGTGVSYEQYF
DNA: TGTGCCAGCTCCAACTCCGGGACAGGGGTTTCCTACGAGCAGTACTTC

J: TRBJ2-5
size: .
D: TRBD1
V: TRBV5-1
CDR3: CASSYAGTGGTETQYF
DNA: TGCGCCAGCAGCTACGCCGGGACAGGGGGCACCGAGACCCAGTACTTC

J: TRBJ2-3
size: many
D: .
V: TRBV5-6
CDR3: CASSSGHTLADTQYF
DNA: TGTGCCAGCAGCTCCGGACACACCCTGGCAGATACGCAGTATTTT

J: TRBJ2-5
size: few
D: TRBD2
V: TRBV7-2
CDR3: CASSPGGRGGRETQYF
DNA: TGTGCCAGCAGCCCTGGGGGCCGGGGGGGCCGGGAGACCCAGTACTTC

J: TRBJ1-1
size: many
D: TRBD1
V: TRBV2
CDR3: CASSGDRGGTEAFF
DNA: TGTGCCAGCAGTGGGGACAGGGGAGGGACTGAAGCTTTCTTT

J: TRBJ2-2
size: .
D: .
V: TRBV10-3
CDR3: CAIREQGVSTGELFF
DNA: TGTGCCATCAGGGAGCAGGGAGTGAGCACCGGGGAGCTGTTTTTT

J: TRBJ1-1
size: many
D: .
V: TRBV5-1
CDR3: CASSLEGNLNTEAFF
DNA: TGCGCCAGCAGCTTGGAGGGGAACTTGAACACTGAAGCTTTCTTT

J: TRBJ1-1
size: many
D: .
V: TRBV4-3
CDR3: CASSQAARNTEAFF
DNA: TGCGCCAGCAGCCAAGCTGCCAGGAACACTGAAGCTTTCTTT

J: TRBJ2-5
size: many
D: TRBD2
V: TRBV4-1
CDR3: CASSQDGLAGWYQETQYF
DNA: TGCGCCAGCAGCCAAGATGGCCTAGCGGGCTGGTACCAAGAGACCCAGTACTTC

J: TRBJ2-3
size: .
D: .
V: TRBV9
CDR3: CASSVEAVDTQYF
DNA: TGTGCCAGCAGCGTAGAAGCGGTAGATACGCAGTATTTT

J: TRBJ1-5
size: many
D: TRBD1
V: TRBV7-6
CDR3: CASSLGGGTGNNQPQHF
DNA: TGTGCCAGCAGCTTAGGGGGGGGGACAGGGAACAATCAGCCCCAGCATTTT

J: TRBJ2-7
size: many
D: .
V: TRBV7-2
CDR3: CASSHVGVHEQYF
DNA: TGTGCCAGCAGCCACGTAGGGGTCCACGAGCAGTACTTC

J: TRBJ2-3
size: many
D: .
V: TRBV29-1
CDR3: CSVGGLGEVYF
DNA: TGCAGCGTTGGGGGACTGGGGGAAGTGTATTTT